This TCR beta chain was profiled in a study of CD8+CD57+ T cells in acquired aplastic anemia. The template for TCR beta VDJ and CDR3 sequence profiling was genomic DNA. TCRdb used MiXCR to reprocess the reads, holding one entry per CDR3 protein. The top ten clones hold around 0.82% of a sample with just over 450,000 distinct CDR3 sequences, less than 35% of them seen once. Patients sequenced had flow cytometry evidence of CD8+CD57+ cell expansion. The ends were cut back, 2 bases at V and 5 bases at J, with 16 bases in the middle. The length of the CDR3 is 16 residues. CDR1 is SGHTA, CDR2 FQGTGA, per germline.

The V gene is TRBV7-3, the J gene TRBJ2-1; weak D call: TRBD2 (6 bases). The sequenced sample consisted of sorted CD4+, CD8+, or CD8+CD57+ T cells (not recorded which) from PBMCs. This sequence was found in a human donor with aplastic anemia. DNA for the CDR3: TGTGCCAGCAGCTTAGGTCCAGCGGGCGCCAACAATGAGCAGTTCTTC. Amino acid sequence: CASSLGPAGANNEQFF.